Listed below are T cell receptor beta chains from one sample, sequenced in a study of CD8+ T cells in alopecia areata. Profiling relied on immunoSEQ multiplex PCR, and the TCRdb table lists in-frame clones only, not all of them. This sample has about 150,000 clones, with nearly 55% found just once. Sequencing used CD8+ T cells sorted from blood, obtained at week 4, from a patient treated with tofacitinib. These receptors originate from a human donor with alopecia areata. Both conserved end residues are part of each CDR3. Fields, in order: CDR3 length, V gene, J gene, D gene, clone size, CDR3 DNA, CDR3 protein. D genes are given only for firm matches. Clone sizes are given selectively: once, few, many, or a class where the clone is expanded.

len: 14
v_gene: TRBV5-6
j_gene: TRBJ2-1
d_gene: .
abundance: .
CDR3nt: TGTGCCAGCAGCTTGGAGGACAGTAACAATGAGCAGTTCTTC
CDR3aa: CASSLEDSNNEQFF

len: 13
v_gene: TRBV4-1
j_gene: TRBJ2-7
d_gene: .
abundance: .
CDR3nt: TGCGCCAGCAGCCAAGACAGGGAGGAAGAGCAGTACTTC
CDR3aa: CASSQDREEEQYF

len: 12
v_gene: TRBV29-1
j_gene: TRBJ2-1
d_gene: TRBD2
abundance: .
CDR3nt: TGCAGCGTTGTACGGGGGGGCCAAAAGCAGTTCTTC
CDR3aa: CSVVRGGQKQFF

len: 13
v_gene: TRBV5-1
j_gene: TRBJ2-7
d_gene: .
abundance: few
CDR3nt: TGCGCCAGCAGGGTGGAGGGTGTCCACGAGCAGTACTTC
CDR3aa: CASRVEGVHEQYF

len: 14
v_gene: TRBV27
j_gene: TRBJ1-1
d_gene: .
abundance: .
CDR3nt: TGTGCCAGCAGTTTAAAGGGATCCGCTTTTGAAGCTTTCTTT
CDR3aa: CASSLKGSAFEAFF

len: 15
v_gene: TRBV7-9
j_gene: TRBJ2-5
d_gene: TRBD2
abundance: .
CDR3nt: TGTGCCAGCAGCTCTAAGCGGGGGGCGGTGGAGACCCAGTACTTC
CDR3aa: CASSSKRGAVETQYF

len: 15
v_gene: TRBV6-6
j_gene: TRBJ1-4
d_gene: .
abundance: .
CDR3nt: TGTGCCAGCAGCGACCCGACAGGCGAAGATGAAAAACTGTTTTTT
CDR3aa: CASSDPTGEDEKLFF

len: 12
v_gene: TRBV30
j_gene: TRBJ1-5
d_gene: .
abundance: .
CDR3nt: TGTGCCTGGAGTGTACAGGGACTGCCCCAGCATTTT
CDR3aa: CAWSVQGLPQHF

len: 14
v_gene: TRBV5-6
j_gene: TRBJ1-4
d_gene: .
abundance: .
CDR3nt: TGTGCCAGCAGCCCCGGGGAGCTTAATGAAAAACTGTTTTTT
CDR3aa: CASSPGELNEKLFF

len: 14
v_gene: TRBV9
j_gene: TRBJ1-1
d_gene: TRBD1
abundance: .
CDR3nt: TGTGCCAGCAGCGTTGGACAGGGGGATCCTGAAGCTTTCTTT
CDR3aa: CASSVGQGDPEAFF

len: 13
v_gene: TRBV29-1
j_gene: TRBJ2-7
d_gene: .
abundance: .
CDR3nt: TGCAGCGCCATCGCCGATAGTGACTACGAGCAGTACTTC
CDR3aa: CSAIADSDYEQYF

len: 13
v_gene: TRBV14
j_gene: TRBJ2-7
d_gene: .
abundance: .
CDR3nt: TGTGCCAGCAGCCGAAACGCGGAGTACGAGCAGTACTTC
CDR3aa: CASSRNAEYEQYF

len: 16
v_gene: TRBV9
j_gene: TRBJ1-2
d_gene: .
abundance: .
CDR3nt: TGTGCCAGCAGCGTAGGCGGGGGACCTGGTATCTATGGCTACACCTTC
CDR3aa: CASSVGGGPGIYGYTF

len: 14
v_gene: TRBV13
j_gene: TRBJ1-2
d_gene: .
abundance: .
CDR3nt: TGTGCCAGCAGCTTACAGGAGGTTAGCTATGGCTACACCTTC
CDR3aa: CASSLQEVSYGYTF

len: 15
v_gene: TRBV29-1
j_gene: TRBJ1-1
d_gene: TRBD1
abundance: .
CDR3nt: TGCAGCGCCTCATCCCGGGACAGGGGTCGGGGTGAAGCTTTCTTT
CDR3aa: CSASSRDRGRGEAFF

len: 15
v_gene: TRBV27
j_gene: TRBJ2-7
d_gene: TRBD1
abundance: few
CDR3nt: TGTGCCAGCAGTCCTGGGGGACAGTATTACTACGAGCAGTACTTC
CDR3aa: CASSPGGQYYYEQYF

len: 15
v_gene: TRBV27
j_gene: TRBJ2-2
d_gene: .
abundance: few
CDR3nt: TGTGCCAGCAGTTTCGGGGCCCCGAACACCGGGGAGCTGTTTTTT
CDR3aa: CASSFGAPNTGELFF

len: 15
v_gene: TRBV4-3
j_gene: TRBJ2-7
d_gene: .
abundance: once
CDR3nt: TGCGCCAGCAGCCAAGCCTCGGGTTTGGTGTACGAGCAGTACTTC
CDR3aa: CASSQASGLVYEQYF

len: 15
v_gene: TRBV2
j_gene: TRBJ2-3
d_gene: .
abundance: few
CDR3nt: TGTGCCAGCAGTGATTATGTGGAAGGCACAGATACGCAGTATTTT
CDR3aa: CASSDYVEGTDTQYF

len: 13
v_gene: TRBV30
j_gene: TRBJ1-1
d_gene: TRBD1
abundance: .
CDR3nt: TGTGCCTGGGGGGGGACAGCTAACACTGAAGCTTTCTTT
CDR3aa: CAWGGTANTEAFF

len: 16
v_gene: TRBV5-4
j_gene: TRBJ2-7
d_gene: .
abundance: .
CDR3nt: TGTGCCAGCAGCTTGGGGCCGGGATCCAGGTCATACGAGCAGTACTTC
CDR3aa: CASSLGPGSRSYEQYF

len: 14
v_gene: TRBV29-1
j_gene: TRBJ2-7
d_gene: TRBD1
abundance: few
CDR3nt: TGCAGCGTTGTATTCCGGGACAGGGGCTACGAGCAGTACTTC
CDR3aa: CSVVFRDRGYEQYF

len: 17
v_gene: TRBV10-2
j_gene: TRBJ2-2
d_gene: TRBD2
abundance: .
CDR3nt: TGCGCCAGCAGTGGCCCCGGCCGTAGCGGGGACACCGGGGAGCTGTTTTTT
CDR3aa: CASSGPGRSGDTGELFF

len: 14
v_gene: TRBV18
j_gene: TRBJ2-1
d_gene: .
abundance: once
CDR3nt: TGTGCCAGCTCCGCCGGGACTGCTCTCGGTGAGCAGTTCTTC
CDR3aa: CASSAGTALGEQFF

len: 17
v_gene: TRBV4-2
j_gene: TRBJ1-2
d_gene: TRBD1
abundance: .
CDR3nt: TGTGCCAGCAGCCAAGGGCCCGGGACAGGGAGCATCTATGGCTACACCTTC
CDR3aa: CASSQGPGTGSIYGYTF

len: 11
v_gene: TRBV6-5
j_gene: TRBJ1-6
d_gene: .
abundance: .
CDR3nt: TGTGCCAGCAGCTCTGGGTCACCCCTCCACTTT
CDR3aa: CASSSGSPLHF

len: 15
v_gene: TRBV9
j_gene: TRBJ1-1
d_gene: .
abundance: .
CDR3nt: TGTGCCAGCAGCGTAGAGGACTTCGAGAACACTGAAGCTTTCTTT
CDR3aa: CASSVEDFENTEAFF

len: 16
v_gene: TRBV5-4
j_gene: TRBJ2-3
d_gene: .
abundance: .
CDR3nt: TGTGCCAGCAGCGGGTATACCCTACTGGGGGCGGATACGCAGTATTTT
CDR3aa: CASSGYTLLGADTQYF

len: 15
v_gene: TRBV6-5
j_gene: TRBJ2-2
d_gene: .
abundance: .
CDR3nt: TGTGCCAGCAGTTACGTCAGCCCGAACACCGGGGAGCTGTTTTTT
CDR3aa: CASSYVSPNTGELFF

len: 12
v_gene: TRBV7-8
j_gene: TRBJ2-1
d_gene: .
abundance: .
CDR3nt: TGTGCCAGCAGCCTCGGGGACAATGAGCAGTTCTTC
CDR3aa: CASSLGDNEQFF

len: 15
v_gene: TRBV6-5
j_gene: TRBJ2-7
d_gene: .
abundance: .
CDR3nt: TGTGCCAGCAGTTACGCCGAAGGAAGATCGGACGAGCAGTACTTC
CDR3aa: CASSYAEGRSDEQYF

len: 14
v_gene: TRBV7-9
j_gene: TRBJ1-6
d_gene: .
abundance: .
CDR3nt: TGTGCCAGCAGCTTAGTTGGAGTTAATTCACCCCTCCACTTT
CDR3aa: CASSLVGVNSPLHF

len: 15
v_gene: TRBV29-1
j_gene: TRBJ1-2
d_gene: .
abundance: .
CDR3nt: TGCAGCGTTGAAGAGGTGCCCGGGGAGGGCTATGGCTACACCTTC
CDR3aa: CSVEEVPGEGYGYTF

len: 12
v_gene: TRBV29-1
j_gene: TRBJ1-2
d_gene: .
abundance: .
CDR3nt: TGCAGCGCCGAGGACTTGAACTATGGCTACACCTTC
CDR3aa: CSAEDLNYGYTF

len: 14
v_gene: TRBV6-5
j_gene: TRBJ1-2
d_gene: .
abundance: .
CDR3nt: TGTGCCAGCACGGAGGGTGGGGAGTCGACTGGCTACACCTTC
CDR3aa: CASTEGGESTGYTF

len: 14
v_gene: TRBV5-6
j_gene: TRBJ2-7
d_gene: .
abundance: .
CDR3nt: TGTGCCAGCAGCTCGGGGACGGAGTACTACGAGCAGTACTTC
CDR3aa: CASSSGTEYYEQYF

len: 16
v_gene: TRBV15
j_gene: TRBJ1-5
d_gene: .
abundance: .
CDR3nt: TGTGCCACCAGCAGAAAAACCGGGCCGAGCTTTCAGCCCCAGCATTTT
CDR3aa: CATSRKTGPSFQPQHF

len: 16
v_gene: TRBV7-9
j_gene: TRBJ1-6
d_gene: TRBD1
abundance: .
CDR3nt: TGTGCCAGCAGCTTGTGGACAGGGGGGAATAATTCACCCCTCCACTTT
CDR3aa: CASSLWTGGNNSPLHF

len: 12
v_gene: TRBV13
j_gene: TRBJ2-3
d_gene: .
abundance: few
CDR3nt: TGTGCCAGCAGCTTAGGCACAGATACGCAGTATTTT
CDR3aa: CASSLGTDTQYF

len: 16
v_gene: TRBV9
j_gene: TRBJ1-5
d_gene: TRBD1
abundance: once
CDR3nt: TGTGCCAGCAGCCGCCAAGGACAGGATCTAAATCAGCCCCAGCATTTT
CDR3aa: CASSRQGQDLNQPQHF

len: 11
v_gene: TRBV7-9
j_gene: TRBJ2-1
d_gene: .
abundance: few
CDR3nt: TGTGCCACGAGCTCCTACAATGAGCAGTTCTTC
CDR3aa: CATSSYNEQFF

len: 16
v_gene: TRBV4-3
j_gene: TRBJ2-1
d_gene: TRBD1
abundance: .
CDR3nt: TGCGCCAGCAGCCAAGATCCCCAGGGGGTATACAATGAGCAGTTCTTC
CDR3aa: CASSQDPQGVYNEQFF

len: 13
v_gene: TRBV6-5
j_gene: TRBJ2-1
d_gene: .
abundance: .
CDR3nt: TGTGCCAGCAGTCCCGGGGACCTACTTGGGCAGTTCTTC
CDR3aa: CASSPGDLLGQFF

len: 13
v_gene: TRBV13
j_gene: TRBJ2-1
d_gene: .
abundance: .
CDR3nt: TGTGCCAGCAGCTTCCTTAGTGTCAATGAGCAGTTCTTC
CDR3aa: CASSFLSVNEQFF

len: 12
v_gene: TRBV29-1
j_gene: TRBJ2-5
d_gene: .
abundance: few
CDR3nt: TGCAGCGGGTGGATCTACGGGGAGACCCAGTACTTC
CDR3aa: CSGWIYGETQYF

len: 15
v_gene: TRBV4-1
j_gene: TRBJ1-1
d_gene: TRBD1
abundance: .
CDR3nt: TGCGCCAGCAGCCTCCCCGGGACAGAGGGCACTGAAGCTTTCTTT
CDR3aa: CASSLPGTEGTEAFF

len: 15
v_gene: TRBV18
j_gene: TRBJ2-5
d_gene: .
abundance: .
CDR3nt: TGTGCCAGCTCACGCGGGACTCCCGAATATTTCTTACAGTACTTC
CDR3aa: CASSRGTPEYFLQYF

len: 16
v_gene: TRBV7-2
j_gene: TRBJ2-5
d_gene: TRBD2
abundance: .
CDR3nt: TGTGCCAGCAGCTCCCGGACTAGCGGGGCCCAAGAGACCCAGTACTTC
CDR3aa: CASSSRTSGAQETQYF